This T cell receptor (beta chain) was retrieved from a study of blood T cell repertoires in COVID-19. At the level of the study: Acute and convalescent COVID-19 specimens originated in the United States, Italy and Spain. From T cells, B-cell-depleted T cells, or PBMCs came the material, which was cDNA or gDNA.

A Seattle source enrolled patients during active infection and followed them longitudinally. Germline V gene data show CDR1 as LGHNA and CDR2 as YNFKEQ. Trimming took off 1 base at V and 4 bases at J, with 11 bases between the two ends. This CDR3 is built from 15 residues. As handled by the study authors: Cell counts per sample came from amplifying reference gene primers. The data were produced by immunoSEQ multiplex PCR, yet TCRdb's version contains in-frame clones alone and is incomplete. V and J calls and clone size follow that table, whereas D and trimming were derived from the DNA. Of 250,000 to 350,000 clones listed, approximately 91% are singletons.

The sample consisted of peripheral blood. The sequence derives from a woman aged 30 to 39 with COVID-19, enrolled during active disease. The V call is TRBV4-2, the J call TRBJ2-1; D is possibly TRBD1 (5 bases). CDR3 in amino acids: CASSQVQGRYNEQFF. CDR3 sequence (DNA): TGTGCCAGCAGCCAAGTTCAGGGAAGGTACAATGAGCAGTTCTTC.